The rows below give T cell receptor beta chains drawn from one sample of a study of T cell responses to AZD1222 COVID-19 vaccine. Profiling relied on immunoSEQ multiplex PCR, and the TCRdb table lists in-frame clones only, not all of them. The table lists 150,000 or so clones, 90% of them singletons. The source material was peripheral blood, sampled on day 0 of AZD1222 vaccination. The receptors here all came from an adult in good health. The CDR3 runs from the conserved cysteine through the conserved F or W. The order of the fields is D gene, V gene, clone size, J gene, CDR3 DNA, CDR3 protein. The D gene is left open where the match is weak. Rows may omit the clone size; those that give it use once, few, many or a size class.

d_gene: -
v_gene: TRBV12-3/TRBV12-4
abundance: -
j_gene: TRBJ1-2
CDR3nt: TGTGCCACCCAAGGGAGCCACTATGGCTACACCTTC
CDR3aa: CATQGSHYGYTF

d_gene: -
v_gene: TRBV19
abundance: once
j_gene: TRBJ2-2
CDR3nt: TGTGCCAGTAGTAACTGGGGGCAGAACACCGGGGAGCTGTTTTTT
CDR3aa: CASSNWGQNTGELFF

d_gene: -
v_gene: TRBV5-6
abundance: -
j_gene: TRBJ1-6
CDR3nt: TGTGCCAGCAGCTTCGCGAGGGTGGGATCACCCCTCCACTTT
CDR3aa: CASSFARVGSPLHF

d_gene: TRBD1
v_gene: TRBV20-1
abundance: -
j_gene: TRBJ1-4
CDR3nt: TGCAGTGCTAGTGGGGCCTACAGGGGGCAGGGTGAAAAACTGTTTTTT
CDR3aa: CSASGAYRGQGEKLFF

d_gene: TRBD2
v_gene: TRBV6-5
abundance: -
j_gene: TRBJ2-7
CDR3nt: TGTGCCAGCAGTTACTCGTCAGCGGGGGTGTCGTACGAGCAGTACTTC
CDR3aa: CASSYSSAGVSYEQYF

d_gene: -
v_gene: TRBV19
abundance: -
j_gene: TRBJ1-5
CDR3nt: TGTGCCAGTAGTATAGATGGGGGCGCGTTTCAGCCCCAGCATTTT
CDR3aa: CASSIDGGAFQPQHF

d_gene: TRBD1
v_gene: TRBV5-4
abundance: -
j_gene: TRBJ1-6
CDR3nt: TGTGCCAGCAGCTTGGATCTAGGGGGCTATTCACCCCTCCACTTT
CDR3aa: CASSLDLGGYSPLHF

d_gene: -
v_gene: TRBV6-5
abundance: -
j_gene: TRBJ1-4
CDR3nt: TGTGCCAGCAGTTACTCCCAGGGGCGGGGTGAAAAACTGTTTTTT
CDR3aa: CASSYSQGRGEKLFF

d_gene: TRBD2
v_gene: TRBV6-5
abundance: -
j_gene: TRBJ2-1
CDR3nt: TGTGCCAGCGGGCTAGCGGGAGTCTACAATGAGCAGTTCTTC
CDR3aa: CASGLAGVYNEQFF

d_gene: -
v_gene: TRBV10-1
abundance: -
j_gene: TRBJ2-1
CDR3nt: TGCGCCAGCAGTGTGTCGGGTGCCGGTGGCCATGAGCAGTTCTTC
CDR3aa: CASSVSGAGGHEQFF

d_gene: TRBD1
v_gene: TRBV14
abundance: -
j_gene: TRBJ1-2
CDR3nt: TGTGCCAGCAGCCGGGACAGGACTGATGGCTACACCTTC
CDR3aa: CASSRDRTDGYTF

d_gene: -
v_gene: TRBV6-5
abundance: -
j_gene: TRBJ1-6
CDR3nt: TGTGCCAGCATGCGGAACAGCTATAATTCACCCCTCCACTTT
CDR3aa: CASMRNSYNSPLHF

d_gene: TRBD2
v_gene: TRBV7-2
abundance: -
j_gene: TRBJ2-2
CDR3nt: TGTGCCAGCAGCTTAAATTTTCGGGGGGAAAACACCGGGGAGCTGTTTTTT
CDR3aa: CASSLNFRGENTGELFF

d_gene: -
v_gene: TRBV19
abundance: -
j_gene: TRBJ1-5
CDR3nt: TGTGCCAGTAGTCCGCCCGGGGCGGTGGATCAGCCCCAGCATTTT
CDR3aa: CASSPPGAVDQPQHF

d_gene: -
v_gene: TRBV5-1
abundance: -
j_gene: TRBJ1-1
CDR3nt: TGCGCCAGCAGCTTGGGCGTTGGGGCTGAAGCTTTCTTT
CDR3aa: CASSLGVGAEAFF

d_gene: TRBD2
v_gene: TRBV11-2
abundance: -
j_gene: TRBJ2-3
CDR3nt: TGTGCCAGCACGCTAGCGGGGTCCACAGATACGCAGTATTTT
CDR3aa: CASTLAGSTDTQYF

d_gene: -
v_gene: TRBV19
abundance: -
j_gene: TRBJ2-6
CDR3nt: TGTGCCAGTAAACGGGGTCGGGGGGCCAACGTCCTGACTTTC
CDR3aa: CASKRGRGANVLTF

d_gene: -
v_gene: TRBV11-2
abundance: -
j_gene: TRBJ1-3
CDR3nt: TGTGCCAGCAGCTCCGGGGGCCGGGGCCCTGGAAACACCATATATTTT
CDR3aa: CASSSGGRGPGNTIYF

d_gene: -
v_gene: TRBV6-5
abundance: -
j_gene: TRBJ1-1
CDR3nt: TGTGCCAGCAGTCCCCGGGGAGGGGGCACTGAAGCTTTCTTT
CDR3aa: CASSPRGGGTEAFF

d_gene: -
v_gene: TRBV16
abundance: -
j_gene: TRBJ1-6
CDR3nt: TGTGCCAGCCGGCAGGGATCGGGCTCACCCCTCCACTTT
CDR3aa: CASRQGSGSPLHF